Shown below are 2 T cell receptor beta chains from a single sample sequenced in a study of blood T cell repertoires in COVID-19. Sequencing used immunoSEQ multiplex PCR; TCRdb keeps in-frame clones, though not all of them. The sample consists of some 100,000 clones, about 89% of them appearing once. Input material: peripheral blood. All receptors come from a man aged 45-65 years with acute or convalescent COVID-19.

This clone was counted once. The CDR3 DNA sequence: TGTGCCAGCAGCGTGGAGGGTTTTGCGGGACCCCTCCACTTT. Protein: CASSVEGFAGPLHF. The rearrangement links TRBV9 to TRBJ1-6, with D unresolved. The V gene's germline CDR1 is SGDLS and CDR2 YYNGEE. The CDR3 is made up of 14 amino acids. The V end was cut by 2 bases, the J end by 12 bases, with 15 bases between.

This rearrangement joins TRBV6-6 to TRBJ2-5, with TRBD2 as a possible D gene (6 bases). The V gene's germline CDR1 is MNHNY and CDR2 SVGAGI (reference sequence). With 6 bases removed from V and 0 bases from J, the gap between germline ends came to 14 bases. The CDR3 runs to 15 residues. Written as DNA, the CDR3 is TGTGCCAGCAGGAGACTAGGCAGCAACCAAGAGACCCAGTACTTC. Its protein product is CASRRLGSNQETQYF.